This T cell receptor (beta chain) is drawn from a study of control samples from healthy donors and cancer patients. The germline V gene encodes CDR1 SGHKS and CDR2 YYEKEE (reference sequence). This CDR3 spans 17 amino acids. Unmatched junction bases numbered 10, after V lost 0 bases and J lost 5 bases. The protocol was immunoSEQ multiplex PCR, while the TCRdb copy is restricted to in-frame clones and leaves out a portion. In the table there are under 150,000 clones, 85% to 95% of which are singletons. The TCR was taken from a man aged 50 to 59 with head and neck cancer. The specimen sequenced was PBMCs. The rearrangement links TRBV5-5 to TRBJ2-5; 10 bases map to TRBD2. The CDR3 is CASSLGVAGGPRETQYF. The CDR3 DNA is TGTGCCAGCAGCTTGGGGGTAGCGGGGGGCCCACGGGAGACCCAGTACTTC.